These T cell receptor beta chains were read from a single sample in a study of blood T cell repertoires in COVID-19. Profiling relied on immunoSEQ multiplex PCR, and the TCRdb table lists in-frame clones only, not all of them. Counted here are fewer than 250,000 clones, 84% occurring once; the ten biggest clones make up under 4.5%. The sequencing sample was made of peripheral blood. Source of these receptors: a man aged 45 to 65 with acute or convalescent COVID-19. CDR3s include the opening cysteine and the closing phenylalanine or tryptophan. Fields, in order: V gene, D gene, J gene, clone size, CDR3 DNA, CDR3 protein. A D gene is named only where the DNA matches it firmly. Clone size, where shown, is once, few, many, or a class for clones that have expanded.

TRBV10-2,NA,TRBJ1-5,NA,TGCGCCAGCAGTGACTCCTGGTCGGGGGGTAGCATTCAGCCCCAGCATTTT,CASSDSWSGGSIQPQHF
TRBV7-3,NA,TRBJ2-1,NA,TGTGCCAGCAGCCCCGGGACTTTATATTCTGAGCAGTTCTTC,CASSPGTLYSEQFF
TRBV3-1/TRBV3-2,TRBD1,TRBJ1-2,NA,TGTGCCAGCAGCCAAGTGACAGGGGGCCTTGGGGATGGCTACACCTTC,CASSQVTGGLGDGYTF
TRBV2,TRBD2,TRBJ2-7,NA,TGTGCCAGCAGTGATGGGACTAGCGAATCCTACGAGCAGTACTTC,CASSDGTSESYEQYF
TRBV5-6,NA,TRBJ2-7,NA,TGTGCCAGCAGTTCCCCGGGGGGCGGTAGAAACTACGAGCAGTACTTC,CASSSPGGGRNYEQYF
TRBV5-1,TRBD1,TRBJ1-2,NA,TGCGCCAGCAGCTTGGATAGGGGGCTGGGTGGCTACACCTTC,CASSLDRGLGGYTF
TRBV5-1,NA,TRBJ2-1,NA,TGCGCCAGCAGCTTGGGTGGGGGCCACTCCTACAATGAGCAGTTCTTC,CASSLGGGHSYNEQFF
TRBV7-9,TRBD1,TRBJ1-2,NA,TGTGCCAGCAGCTTAGGGGACAGCTATGGCTACACCTTC,CASSLGDSYGYTF
TRBV28,TRBD1,TRBJ1-2,once,TGTGCCAGCAGTTTGTGGACAGGGTTTTCCGACTATGGCTACACCTTC,CASSLWTGFSDYGYTF
TRBV11-2,NA,TRBJ2-1,NA,TGTGCCAGCAGCCTGGGGCGCCCTTCCTACAATGAGCAGTTCTTC,CASSLGRPSYNEQFF
TRBV2,NA,TRBJ1-2,NA,TGTGCCAGCAGGAACCCGGGACGGGGACATGGAGATGGCTACACCTTC,CASRNPGRGHGDGYTF
TRBV11-2,TRBD2,TRBJ2-7,few,TGTGCCAGCAGCTTGGGACTAGCTAACTACGAGCAGTACTTC,CASSLGLANYEQYF
TRBV7-9,NA,TRBJ2-2,NA,TGTGCCAGCAGCTTAGGACCCGGGAGAGGCACCGGGGAGCTGTTTTTT,CASSLGPGRGTGELFF
TRBV4-2,TRBD2,TRBJ2-3,NA,TGTGCCAGCAGCCAACGGGCGGGAGCAGATACGCAGTATTTT,CASSQRAGADTQYF
TRBV4-2,NA,TRBJ2-7,NA,TGTGCCAGCAGCCGAGAACCCAGTGGAGTAGCCTACGAGCAGTACTTC,CASSREPSGVAYEQYF
TRBV6-4,NA,TRBJ2-2,NA,TGTGCCAGAGCTTCGTTTCCCGGGGAGCTGTTTTTT,CARASFPGELFF
TRBV29-1,NA,TRBJ1-2,NA,TGCAGCGTTGATCAAAGCGGCTACACCTTC,CSVDQSGYTF
TRBV11-3,TRBD1,TRBJ1-1,NA,TGTGCCAGCAGCCAAGGACAGGGCAGTGTTACCGCTGAAGCTTTCTTT,CASSQGQGSVTAEAFF
TRBV14,NA,TRBJ2-1,few,TGTGCCAGCAGCGATATGTCGAGCTTCGATGAGCAGTTCTTC,CASSDMSSFDEQFF
TRBV7-9,NA,TRBJ1-4,NA,TGTGCCAGCAGCTTCGGAGGGGCAGCTAATGAAAAACTGTTTTTT,CASSFGGAANEKLFF
TRBV5-6,NA,TRBJ2-7,NA,TGTGCCAGCAGCGCCTACTACAGCGGATACGAGCAGTACTTC,CASSAYYSGYEQYF
TRBV6-1,TRBD1,TRBJ2-7,NA,TGTGCCAGCAGTGATACTGGCTACAGGGGGCCACCCTACGAGCAGTACTTC,CASSDTGYRGPPYEQYF
TRBV29-1,TRBD2,TRBJ2-1,NA,TGCAGCGCCTGGGGTCCTAGCGGGGGGACCCCGGTCGGTGAGCAGTTCTTC,CSAWGPSGGTPVGEQFF
TRBV18,NA,TRBJ1-5,NA,TGTGCCAGCTCATCCACTTCTAGCGGGCAGCCCCAGCATTTT,CASSSTSSGQPQHF
TRBV5-6,TRBD1,TRBJ1-2,NA,TGTGCCAGCAGCGTGGGACAGAGAATGAGCTATGGCTACACCTTC,CASSVGQRMSYGYTF
TRBV3-1/TRBV3-2,NA,TRBJ2-3,NA,TGTGCCAGCAGCCAACGAGAGGATACGCAGTATTTT,CASSQREDTQYF
TRBV11-2,NA,TRBJ2-7,NA,TGTGCCAGCAGCCAAACATCAGGGGTGATGAACGAGCAGTACTTC,CASSQTSGVMNEQYF
TRBV28,TRBD1,TRBJ1-1,NA,TGTGCCAGCAGTTTGGGGGACAGGGGCTACACTGAAGCTTTCTTT,CASSLGDRGYTEAFF